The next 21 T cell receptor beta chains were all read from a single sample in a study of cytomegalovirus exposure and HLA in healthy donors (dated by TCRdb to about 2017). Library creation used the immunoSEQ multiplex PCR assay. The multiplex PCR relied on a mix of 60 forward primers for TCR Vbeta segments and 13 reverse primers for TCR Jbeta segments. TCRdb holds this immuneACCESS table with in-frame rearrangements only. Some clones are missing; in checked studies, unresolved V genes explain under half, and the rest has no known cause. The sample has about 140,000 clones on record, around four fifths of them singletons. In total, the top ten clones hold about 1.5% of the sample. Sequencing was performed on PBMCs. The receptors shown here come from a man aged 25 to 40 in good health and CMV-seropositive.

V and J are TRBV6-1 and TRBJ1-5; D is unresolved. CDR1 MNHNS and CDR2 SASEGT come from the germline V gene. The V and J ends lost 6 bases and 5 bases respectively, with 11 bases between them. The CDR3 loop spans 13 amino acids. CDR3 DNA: TGTGCCAGCAGGGGAGGGCGGGATCAGCCCCAGCATTTT. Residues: CASRGGRDQPQHF.

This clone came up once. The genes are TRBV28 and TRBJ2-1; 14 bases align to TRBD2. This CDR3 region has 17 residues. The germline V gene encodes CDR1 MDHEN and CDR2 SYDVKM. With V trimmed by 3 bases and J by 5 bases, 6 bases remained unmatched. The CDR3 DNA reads TGTGCCAGCAGTTTGGGCCGGACTAGCGGGAGGCACAATGAGCAGTTCTTC. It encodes CASSLGRTSGRHNEQFF. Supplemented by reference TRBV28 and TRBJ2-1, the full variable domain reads DVKVTQSSRYLVKRTGEKVFLECVQDMDHENMFWYRQDPGLGLRLIYFSYDVKMKEKGDIPEGYSVSREKKERFSLILESASTNQTSMYLCASSLGRTSGRHNEQFFGPGTRLTVL.

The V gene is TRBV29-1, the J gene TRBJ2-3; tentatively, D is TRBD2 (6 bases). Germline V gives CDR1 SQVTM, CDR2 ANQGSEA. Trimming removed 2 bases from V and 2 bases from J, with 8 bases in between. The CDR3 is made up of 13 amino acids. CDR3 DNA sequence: TGCAGCGTTGAAAGACTAGACACAGATACGCAGTATTTT. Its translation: CSVERLDTDTQYF.

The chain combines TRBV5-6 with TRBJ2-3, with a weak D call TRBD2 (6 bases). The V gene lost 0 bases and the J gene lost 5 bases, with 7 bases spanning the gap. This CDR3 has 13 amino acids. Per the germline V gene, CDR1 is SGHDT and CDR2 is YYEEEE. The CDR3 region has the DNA TGTGCCAGCAGCTTGGCGGGGGTAGATACGCAGTATTTT. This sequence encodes CASSLAGVDTQYF.

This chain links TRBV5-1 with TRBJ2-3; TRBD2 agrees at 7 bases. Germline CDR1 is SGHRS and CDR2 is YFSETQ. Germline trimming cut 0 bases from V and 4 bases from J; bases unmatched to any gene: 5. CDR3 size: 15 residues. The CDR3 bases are TGCGCCAGCAGCTTGGCCGGCGGGAGTCCAGATACGCAGTATTTT. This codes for CASSLAGGSPDTQYF.

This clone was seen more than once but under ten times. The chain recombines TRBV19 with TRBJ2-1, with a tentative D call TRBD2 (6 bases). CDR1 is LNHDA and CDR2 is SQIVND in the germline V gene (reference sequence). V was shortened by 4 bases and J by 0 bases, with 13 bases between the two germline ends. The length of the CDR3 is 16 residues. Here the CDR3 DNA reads TGTGCCAGTAGTAGGGGCGGGGATTTCTCCTACAATGAGCAGTTCTTC. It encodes CASSRGGDFSYNEQFF. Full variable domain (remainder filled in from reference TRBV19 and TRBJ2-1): DGGITQSPKYLFRKEGQNVTLSCEQNLNHDAMYWYRQDPGQGLRLIYYSQIVNDFQKGDIAEGYSVSREKKESFPLTVTSAQKNPTAFYLCASSRGGDFSYNEQFFGPGTRLTVL.

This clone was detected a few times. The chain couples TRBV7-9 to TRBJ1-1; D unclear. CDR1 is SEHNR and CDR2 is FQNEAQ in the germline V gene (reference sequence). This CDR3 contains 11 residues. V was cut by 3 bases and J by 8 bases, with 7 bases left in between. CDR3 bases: TGTGCCAGCAGCTTGAACGGGGAAGCTTTCTTT. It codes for CASSLNGEAFF.

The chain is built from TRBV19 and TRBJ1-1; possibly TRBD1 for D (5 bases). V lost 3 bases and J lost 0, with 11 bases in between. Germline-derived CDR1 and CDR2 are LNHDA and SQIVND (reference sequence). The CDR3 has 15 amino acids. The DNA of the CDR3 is TGTGCCAGTAGTATCCCCGGGACTCTGAACACTGAAGCTTTCTTT. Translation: CASSIPGTLNTEAFF.

CDR3 DNA sequence: TGTGCCAGCAGCGTAGGACTAGCGTGGGACACCGGGGAGCTGTTTTTT. This translates into CASSVGLAWDTGELFF. This chain connects TRBV9 to TRBJ2-2; 8 bases map to TRBD2. Germline CDR1 SGDLS, CDR2 YYNGEE. This CDR3 spans 16 amino acids. Losses at the gene ends were 0 bases for V and 3 bases for J; bases not matched to a gene: 4.

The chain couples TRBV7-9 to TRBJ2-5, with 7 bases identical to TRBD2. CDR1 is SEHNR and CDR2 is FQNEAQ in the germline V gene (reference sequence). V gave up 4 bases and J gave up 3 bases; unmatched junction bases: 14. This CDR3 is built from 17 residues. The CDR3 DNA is TGTGCCAGCAGCTCCCCGGCTAGCGGTCGTAATGAAGAGACCCAGTACTTC. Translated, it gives CASSSPASGRNEETQYF. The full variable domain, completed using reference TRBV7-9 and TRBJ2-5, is DTGVSQNPRHKITKRGQNVTFRCDPISEHNRLYWYRQTLGQGPEFLTYFQNEAQLEKSRLLSDRFSAERPKGSFSTLEIQRTEQGDSAMYLCASSSPASGRNEETQYFGPGTRLLVL.

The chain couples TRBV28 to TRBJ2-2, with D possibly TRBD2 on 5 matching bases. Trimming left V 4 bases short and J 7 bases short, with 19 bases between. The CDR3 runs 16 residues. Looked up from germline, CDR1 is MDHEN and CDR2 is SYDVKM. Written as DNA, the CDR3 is TGTGCCAGCAGTTCGGGCGGAAGAGGGTTTAACGGGGAGCTGTTTTTT. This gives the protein CASSSGGRGFNGELFF.

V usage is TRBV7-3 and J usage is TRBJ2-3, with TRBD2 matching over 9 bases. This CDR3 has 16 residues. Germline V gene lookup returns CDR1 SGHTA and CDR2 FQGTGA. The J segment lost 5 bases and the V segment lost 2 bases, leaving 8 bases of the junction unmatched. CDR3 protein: CASSLGAGGPGDTQYF. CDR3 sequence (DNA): TGTGCCAGCAGCTTAGGGGCGGGGGGGCCTGGAGATACGCAGTATTTT.

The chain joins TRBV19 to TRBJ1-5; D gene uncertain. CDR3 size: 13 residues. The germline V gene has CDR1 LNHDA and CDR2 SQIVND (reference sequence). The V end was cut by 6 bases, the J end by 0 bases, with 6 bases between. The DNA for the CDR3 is TGTGCCAGTAGAGTCTATAGCAATCAGCCCCAGCATTTT. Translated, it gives CASRVYSNQPQHF.

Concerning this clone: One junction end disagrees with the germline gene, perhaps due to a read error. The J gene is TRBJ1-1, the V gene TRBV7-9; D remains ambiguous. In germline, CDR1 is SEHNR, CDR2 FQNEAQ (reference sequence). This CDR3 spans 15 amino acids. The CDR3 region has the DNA TGTTCCAGCAGCCCCGAGGCGGGCCTGCGGACTGAAGCTTTCTTT. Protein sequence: CSSSPEAGLRTEAFF.

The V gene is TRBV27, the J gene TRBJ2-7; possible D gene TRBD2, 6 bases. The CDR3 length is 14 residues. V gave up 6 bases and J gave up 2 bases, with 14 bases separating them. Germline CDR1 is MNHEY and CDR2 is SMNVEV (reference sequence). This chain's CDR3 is CASRPIAATYEQYF. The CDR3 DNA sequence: TGTGCCAGCAGACCAATAGCGGCTACCTACGAGCAGTACTTC.

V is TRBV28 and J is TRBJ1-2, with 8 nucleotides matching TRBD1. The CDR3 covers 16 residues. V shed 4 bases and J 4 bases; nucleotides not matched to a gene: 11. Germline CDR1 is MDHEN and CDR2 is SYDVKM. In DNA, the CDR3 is TGTGCCAGCAGTTCCCAGGGGGCGATTTACATCTATGGCTACACCTTC. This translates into CASSSQGAIYIYGYTF.

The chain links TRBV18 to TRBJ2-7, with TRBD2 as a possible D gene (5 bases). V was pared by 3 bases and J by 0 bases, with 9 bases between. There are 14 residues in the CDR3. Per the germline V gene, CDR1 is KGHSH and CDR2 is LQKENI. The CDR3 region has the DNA TGTGCCAGCTCACCTCGACGGGGCTCCTACGAGCAGTACTTC. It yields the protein CASSPRRGSYEQYF.

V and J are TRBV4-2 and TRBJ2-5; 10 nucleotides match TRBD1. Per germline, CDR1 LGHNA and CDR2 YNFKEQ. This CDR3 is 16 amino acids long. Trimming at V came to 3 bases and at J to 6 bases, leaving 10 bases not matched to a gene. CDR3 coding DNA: TGTGCCAGCAGCCACGGGGACAGGGGTGAGTCGAAGACCCAGTACTTC. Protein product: CASSHGDRGESKTQYF.

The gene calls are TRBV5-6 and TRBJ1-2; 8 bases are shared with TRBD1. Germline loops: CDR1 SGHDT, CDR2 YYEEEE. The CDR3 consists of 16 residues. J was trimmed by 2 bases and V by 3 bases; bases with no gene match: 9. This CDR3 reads CASSSETGAINYGYTF. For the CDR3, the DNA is TGTGCCAGCAGCTCGGAGACAGGGGCCATAAACTATGGCTACACCTTC.

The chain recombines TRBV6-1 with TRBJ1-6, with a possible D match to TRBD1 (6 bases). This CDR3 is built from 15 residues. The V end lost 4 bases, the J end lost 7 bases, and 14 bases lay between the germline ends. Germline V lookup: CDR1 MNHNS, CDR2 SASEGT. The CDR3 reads CASSVAGGGNSPLHF. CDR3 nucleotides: TGTGCCAGCAGTGTTGCGGGGGGCGGGAATTCACCCCTCCACTTT.

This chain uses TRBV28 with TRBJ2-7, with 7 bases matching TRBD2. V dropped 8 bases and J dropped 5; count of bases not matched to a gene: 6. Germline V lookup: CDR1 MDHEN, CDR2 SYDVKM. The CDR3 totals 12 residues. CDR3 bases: TGTGCCAGCGTGGGAGGGTTCGACGAGCAGTACTTC. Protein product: CASVGGFDEQYF.